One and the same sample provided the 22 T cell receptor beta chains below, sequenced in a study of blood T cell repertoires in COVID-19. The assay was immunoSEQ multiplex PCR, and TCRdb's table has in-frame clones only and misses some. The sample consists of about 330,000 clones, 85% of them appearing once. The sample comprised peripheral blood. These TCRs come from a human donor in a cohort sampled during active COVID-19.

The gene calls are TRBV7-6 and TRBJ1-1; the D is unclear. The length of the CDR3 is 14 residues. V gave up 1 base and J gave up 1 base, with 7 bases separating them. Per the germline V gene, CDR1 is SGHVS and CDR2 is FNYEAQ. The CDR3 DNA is TGTGCCAGCAGCTTAGATGGCGGGAACACTGAAGCTTTCTTT. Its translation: CASSLDGGNTEAFF.

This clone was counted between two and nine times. The CDR3 protein is CASSQATGIPEAFF. CDR3 nucleotide sequence: TGTGCCAGCAGCCAGGCCACAGGGATCCCTGAAGCTTTCTTT. The chain is built from TRBV3-1 (or the pseudogene TRBV3-2) and TRBJ1-1, with a weak D call TRBD1 (6 bases). The CDR3 is 14 amino acids. Trimming took 3 bases from V and 6 from J, leaving 14 bases between them. Germline V gives CDR1 LGHDT, CDR2 YNNKEL (reference sequence).

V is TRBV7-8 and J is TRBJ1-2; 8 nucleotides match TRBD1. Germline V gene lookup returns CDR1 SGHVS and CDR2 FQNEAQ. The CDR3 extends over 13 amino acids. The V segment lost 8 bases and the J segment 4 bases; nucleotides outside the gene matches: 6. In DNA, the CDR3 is TGTGCCAGCTCGTACAGGGGGAGCTATGGCTACACCTTC. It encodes CASSYRGSYGYTF.

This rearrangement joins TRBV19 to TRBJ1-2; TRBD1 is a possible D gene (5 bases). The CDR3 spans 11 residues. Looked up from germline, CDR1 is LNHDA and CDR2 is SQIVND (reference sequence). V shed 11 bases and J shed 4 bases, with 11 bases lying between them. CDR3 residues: CAGGNLYGYTF. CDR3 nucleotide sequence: TGTGCCGGGGGGAACCTCTATGGCTACACCTTC.

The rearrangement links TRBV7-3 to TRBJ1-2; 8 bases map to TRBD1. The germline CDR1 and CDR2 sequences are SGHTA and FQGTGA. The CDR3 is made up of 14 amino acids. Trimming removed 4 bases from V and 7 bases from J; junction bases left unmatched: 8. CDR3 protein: CASSSLDRVRGYTF. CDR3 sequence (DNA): TGTGCCAGCAGCTCCTTGGACAGGGTGCGTGGCTACACCTTC.

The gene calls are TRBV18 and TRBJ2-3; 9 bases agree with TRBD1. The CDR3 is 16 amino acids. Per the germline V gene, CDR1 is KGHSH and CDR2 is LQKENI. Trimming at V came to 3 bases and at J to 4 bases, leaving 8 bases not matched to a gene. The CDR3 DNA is TGTGCCAGCTCACCTAGCCCGGGACAGGGAGCAGATACGCAGTATTTT. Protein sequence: CASSPSPGQGADTQYF.

The CDR3 is CASSRGNTEAFF. CDR3 nucleotides: TGTGCCAGCAGCCGGGGCAACACTGAAGCTTTCTTT. The chain couples TRBV3-1 (or the pseudogene TRBV3-2) to TRBJ1-1; D possibly corresponds to TRBD1 (5 bases). V was pared by 4 bases and J by 2 bases, with 5 bases between. Germline V gene data show CDR1 as LGHDT and CDR2 as YNNKEL (reference sequence). The CDR3 is made up of 12 amino acids.

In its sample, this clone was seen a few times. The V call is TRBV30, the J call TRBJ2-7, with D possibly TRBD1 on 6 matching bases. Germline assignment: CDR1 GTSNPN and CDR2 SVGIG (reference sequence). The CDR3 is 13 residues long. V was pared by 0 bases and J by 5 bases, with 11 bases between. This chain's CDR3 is CAWSVTGTHEQYF. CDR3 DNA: TGTGCCTGGAGTGTTACAGGGACCCACGAGCAGTACTTC. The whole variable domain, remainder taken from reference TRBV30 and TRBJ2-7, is SQTIHQWPATLVQPVGSPLSLECTVEGTSNPNLYWYRQAAGRGLQLLFYSVGIGQISSEVPQNLSASRPQDRQFILSSKKLLLSDSGFYLCAWSVTGTHEQYFGPGTRLTVT.

This CDR3 reads CAWSVPGGYYNEQFF. In DNA, the CDR3 is TGTGCCTGGAGTGTACCAGGGGGCTACTACAATGAGCAGTTCTTC. The chain employs TRBV30 and TRBJ2-1; 8 bases line up with TRBD1. Per germline, CDR1 GTSNPN and CDR2 SVGIG (reference sequence). This CDR3 region has 15 residues. V lost 0 bases, J lost 3 bases, and 4 bases stayed unmatched.

This CDR3 reads CASSSGRDYEQYF. The CDR3, as DNA: TGTGCCAGCAGCTCCGGGAGGGACTACGAGCAGTACTTC. The chain recombines TRBV7-9 with TRBJ2-7; 8 bases line up with TRBD2. V gave up 4 bases and J gave up 3 bases; unmatched junction bases: 2. CDR1 and CDR2 (germline): SEHNR, FQNEAQ (reference sequence). The CDR3 consists of 13 residues.

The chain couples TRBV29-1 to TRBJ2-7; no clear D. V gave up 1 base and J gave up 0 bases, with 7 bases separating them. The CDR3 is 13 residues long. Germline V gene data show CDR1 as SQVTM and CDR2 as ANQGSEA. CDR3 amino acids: CSVEVPGSYEQYF. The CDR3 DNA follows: TGCAGCGTTGAAGTACCGGGCTCCTACGAGCAGTACTTC.

DNA of the CDR3: TGTGCCAGCAGTCCACAGGCAGGGCCCTACGAGCAGTACTTC. Translating it yields CASSPQAGPYEQYF. The chain links TRBV6-5 to TRBJ2-7; TRBD1 might be the D (5 bases). The CDR3 runs to 14 residues. Germline V gene data show CDR1 as MNHEY and CDR2 as SVGAGI. Trimming took off 5 bases at V and 2 bases at J, with 13 bases between the two ends.

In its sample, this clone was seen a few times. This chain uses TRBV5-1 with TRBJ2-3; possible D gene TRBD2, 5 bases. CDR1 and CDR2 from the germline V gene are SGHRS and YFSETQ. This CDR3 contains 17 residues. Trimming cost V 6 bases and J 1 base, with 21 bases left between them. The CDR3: CASTDIGGFLGTDTQYF. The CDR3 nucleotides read TGCGCCAGCACAGATATAGGCGGGTTTTTGGGCACAGATACGCAGTATTTT. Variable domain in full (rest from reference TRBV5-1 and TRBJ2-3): KAGVTQTPRYLIKTRGQQVTLSCSPISGHRSVSWYQQTPGQGLQFLFEYFSETQRNKGNFPGRFSGRQFSNSRSEMNVSTLELGDSALYLCASTDIGGFLGTDTQYFGPGTRLTVL.

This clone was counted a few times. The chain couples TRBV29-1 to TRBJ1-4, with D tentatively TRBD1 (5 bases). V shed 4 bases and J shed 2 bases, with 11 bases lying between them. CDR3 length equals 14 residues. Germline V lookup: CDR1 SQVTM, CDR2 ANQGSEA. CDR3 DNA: TGCAGCGTTGGGGCGACAGCCACTAATGAAAAACTGTTTTTT. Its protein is CSVGATATNEKLFF. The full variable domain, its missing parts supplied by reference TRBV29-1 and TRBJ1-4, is SAVISQKPSRDICQRGTSLTIQCQVDSQVTMMFWYRQQPGQSLTLIATANQGSEATYESGFVIDKFPISRPNLTFSTLTVSNMSPEDSSIYLCSVGATATNEKLFFGSGTQLSVL.

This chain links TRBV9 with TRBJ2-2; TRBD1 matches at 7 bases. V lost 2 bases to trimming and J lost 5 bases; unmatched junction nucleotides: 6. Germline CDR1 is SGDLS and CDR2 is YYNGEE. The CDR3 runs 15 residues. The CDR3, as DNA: TGTGCCAGCAGCGTCACAGGGGTTACAACCGGGGAGCTGTTTTTT. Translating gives CASSVTGVTTGELFF.

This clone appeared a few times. CDR3 protein: CASSAARGSEAFF. The CDR3 DNA follows: TGTGCCAGCAGTGCAGCCAGGGGATCTGAAGCTTTCTTT. The J gene is TRBJ1-1, the V gene TRBV2, with a tentative D call TRBD1 (6 bases). V was pared by 4 bases and J by 6 bases, with 12 bases between. This CDR3 has 13 amino acids. CDR1 SNHLY and CDR2 FYNNEI come from the germline V gene.

The CDR3 nucleotides read TGTGCCAGCAGTTTAGTTCTCGCTGAAGCTTTCTTT. Translation: CASSLVLAEAFF. This chain links TRBV12-3 or TRBV12-4 with TRBJ1-1; D remains unclear. With 1 base removed from V and 6 bases from J, the gap between germline ends came to 6 bases. This CDR3 has 12 amino acids.

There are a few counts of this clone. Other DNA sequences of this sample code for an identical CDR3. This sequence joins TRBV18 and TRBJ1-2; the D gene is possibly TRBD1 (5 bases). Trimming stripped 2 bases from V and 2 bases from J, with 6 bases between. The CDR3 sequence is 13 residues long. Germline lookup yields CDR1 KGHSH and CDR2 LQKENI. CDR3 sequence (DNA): TGTGCCAGCTCACCAGGGGGGAACTATGGCTACACCTTC. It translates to CASSPGGNYGYTF.

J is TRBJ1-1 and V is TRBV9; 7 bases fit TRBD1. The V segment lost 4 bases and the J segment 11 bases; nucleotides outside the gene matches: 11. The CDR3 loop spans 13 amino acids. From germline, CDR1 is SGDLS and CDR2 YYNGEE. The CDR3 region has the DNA TGTGCCAGCAGCTTCGAAACCGGGACAGCGGCTTTCTTT. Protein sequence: CASSFETGTAAFF.

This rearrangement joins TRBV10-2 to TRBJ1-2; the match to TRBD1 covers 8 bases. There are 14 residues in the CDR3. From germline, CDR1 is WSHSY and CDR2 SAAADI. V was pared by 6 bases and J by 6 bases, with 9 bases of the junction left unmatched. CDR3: CASRPGQAGDGYTF. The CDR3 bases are TGCGCCAGCAGACCGGGACAGGCGGGGGATGGCTACACCTTC.

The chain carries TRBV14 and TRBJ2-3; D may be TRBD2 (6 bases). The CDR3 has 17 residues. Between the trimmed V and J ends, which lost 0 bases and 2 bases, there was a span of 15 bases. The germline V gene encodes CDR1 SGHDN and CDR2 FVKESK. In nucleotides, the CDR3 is TGTGCCAGCAGCCAAGAAACGGGGGACCGAGCCACAGATACGCAGTATTTT. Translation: CASSQETGDRATDTQYF.

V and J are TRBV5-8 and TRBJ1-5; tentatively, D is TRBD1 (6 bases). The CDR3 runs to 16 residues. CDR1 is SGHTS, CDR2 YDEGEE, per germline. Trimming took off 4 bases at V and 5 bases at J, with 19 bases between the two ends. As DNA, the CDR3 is TGTGCCAGCAGCGGCGGACAGCTTGTTCTGGATCAGCCCCAGCATTTT. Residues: CASSGGQLVLDQPQHF.